This TCR beta chain emerged from a study of shared clonotypes between healthy human individuals. The study, taken as a whole, reports: In the sorted subsets, rarefaction showed sequencing was incomplete despite large depth.

The germline CDR1 and CDR2 sequences are SGDLS and YYNGEE. With 3 bases clipped from V and 4 bases from J, the junction kept 14 bases outside the gene matches. The CDR3 loop spans 17 amino acids. Comments on this clone: The target antigen is unknown.

Sequencing was performed with immunoSEQ multiplex PCR; in TCRdb, only in-frame clones are kept and a portion is missing. The table has around 600,000 clones, 95% to 98% seen once. Positive CCR7 selection of CD45RO-negative cells yielded the naive CD8 cells, and terminally differentiated effector memory CD45RA+ cells were excluded. Sequencing was carried out using naive CD8+ T cells sorted from blood. This chain uses TRBV9 with TRBJ1-2, with TRBD1 identical over 8 bases. The clonotype was recovered from a man aged 25-40 years in good health. The CDR3 sequence: CASSGKRPRGRIYGYTF. The DNA of the CDR3 is TGTGCCAGCAGCGGAAAAAGGCCCAGGGGGCGCATCTATGGCTACACCTTC.